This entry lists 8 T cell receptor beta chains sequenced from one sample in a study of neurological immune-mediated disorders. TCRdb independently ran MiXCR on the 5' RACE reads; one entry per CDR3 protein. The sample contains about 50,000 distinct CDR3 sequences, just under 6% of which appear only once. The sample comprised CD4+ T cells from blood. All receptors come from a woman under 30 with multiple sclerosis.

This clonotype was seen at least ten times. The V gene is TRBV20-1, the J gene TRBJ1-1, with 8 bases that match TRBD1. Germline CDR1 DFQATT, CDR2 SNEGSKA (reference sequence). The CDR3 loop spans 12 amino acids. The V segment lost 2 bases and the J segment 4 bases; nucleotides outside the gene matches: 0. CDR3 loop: CSARTGGTEAFF. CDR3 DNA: TGCAGTGCTAGAACAGGGGGCACTGAAGCTTTCTTT.

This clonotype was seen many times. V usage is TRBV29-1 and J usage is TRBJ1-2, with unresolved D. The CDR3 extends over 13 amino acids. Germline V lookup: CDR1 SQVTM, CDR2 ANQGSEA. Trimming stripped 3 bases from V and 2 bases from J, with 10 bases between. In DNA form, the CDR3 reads TGCAGCGTTGACGGCAGGCCAAACTATGGCTACACCTTC. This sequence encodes CSVDGRPNYGYTF.

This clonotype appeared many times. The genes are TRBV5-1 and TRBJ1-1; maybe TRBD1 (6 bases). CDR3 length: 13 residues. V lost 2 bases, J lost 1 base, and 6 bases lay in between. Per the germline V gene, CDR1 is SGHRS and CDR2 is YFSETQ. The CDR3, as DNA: TGCGCCAGCAGCTTAGGGGGGAACACTGAAGCTTTCTTT. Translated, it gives CASSLGGNTEAFF.

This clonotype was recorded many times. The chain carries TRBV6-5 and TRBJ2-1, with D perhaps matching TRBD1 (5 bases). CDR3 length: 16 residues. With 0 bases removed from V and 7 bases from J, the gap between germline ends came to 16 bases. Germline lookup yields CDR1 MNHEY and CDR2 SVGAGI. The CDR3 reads CASSYSTALLVNEQFF. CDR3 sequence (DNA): TGTGCCAGCAGTTACTCGACAGCTCTTCTTGTGAATGAGCAGTTCTTC.

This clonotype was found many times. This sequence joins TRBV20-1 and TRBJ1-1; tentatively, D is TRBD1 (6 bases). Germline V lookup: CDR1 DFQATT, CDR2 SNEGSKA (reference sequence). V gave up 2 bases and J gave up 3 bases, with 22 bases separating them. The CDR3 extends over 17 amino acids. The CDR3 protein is CSARPLQGGSSHTEAFF. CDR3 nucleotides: TGCAGTGCTAGACCTCTACAGGGAGGATCTTCCCACACTGAAGCTTTCTTT.

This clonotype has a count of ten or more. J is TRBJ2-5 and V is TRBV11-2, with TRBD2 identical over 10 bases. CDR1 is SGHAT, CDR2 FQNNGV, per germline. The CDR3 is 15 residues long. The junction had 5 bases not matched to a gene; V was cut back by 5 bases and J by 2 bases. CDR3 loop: CASSISSGGQETQYF. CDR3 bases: TGTGCCAGCAGCATATCTAGCGGGGGTCAAGAGACCCAGTACTTC.

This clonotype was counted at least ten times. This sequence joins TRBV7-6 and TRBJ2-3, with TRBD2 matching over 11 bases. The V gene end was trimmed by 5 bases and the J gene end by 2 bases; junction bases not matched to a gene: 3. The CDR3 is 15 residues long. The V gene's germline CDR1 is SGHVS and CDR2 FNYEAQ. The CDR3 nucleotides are TGTGCCAGCAGCCGACTAGCGGGACTCACAGATACGCAGTATTTT. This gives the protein CASSRLAGLTDTQYF.

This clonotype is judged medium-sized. The CDR3 DNA reads as TGCGCCAGCAGCTTGGCAGGGACCCCCTACAATGAGCAGTTCTTC. The encoded protein is CASSLAGTPYNEQFF. This chain connects TRBV5-1 to TRBJ2-1; TRBD1 or TRBD2 may be the D gene (5 bases each). The CDR3 extends over 15 amino acids. V lost 0 bases, J lost 2 bases, and 9 bases lay in between. CDR1 and CDR2 from the germline V gene are SGHRS and YFSETQ.